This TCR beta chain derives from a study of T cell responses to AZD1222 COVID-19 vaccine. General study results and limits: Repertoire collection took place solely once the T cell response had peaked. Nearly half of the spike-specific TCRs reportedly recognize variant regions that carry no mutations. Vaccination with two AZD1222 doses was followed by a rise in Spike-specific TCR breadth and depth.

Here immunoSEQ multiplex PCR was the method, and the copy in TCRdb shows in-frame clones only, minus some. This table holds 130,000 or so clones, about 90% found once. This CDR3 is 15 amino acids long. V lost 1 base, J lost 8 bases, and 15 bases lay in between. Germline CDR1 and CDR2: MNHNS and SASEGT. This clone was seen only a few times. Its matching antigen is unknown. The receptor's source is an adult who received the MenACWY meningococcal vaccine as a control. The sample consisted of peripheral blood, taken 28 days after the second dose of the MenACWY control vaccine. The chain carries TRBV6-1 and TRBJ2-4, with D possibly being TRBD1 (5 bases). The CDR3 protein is CASSEVGRAADIQYF. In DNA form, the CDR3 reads TGTGCCAGCAGTGAAGTTGGCAGGGCGGCGGACATTCAGTACTTC.